This T cell receptor beta chain was sequenced for a study of blood T cell repertoires in COVID-19. Study background: Specimens from acute and convalescent COVID-19 originated in the United States, Italy and Spain. Sources were T cells, B-cell-depleted T cells, or PBMCs; the material itself was cDNA or gDNA.

V shed 4 bases and J 2 bases; nucleotides not matched to a gene: 4. The CDR3 extends over 15 amino acids. Germline V CDR1 and CDR2: MGHDK, SYGVNS. Original handling: Using reference gene primer amplification, nucleated cell counts were estimated. Libraries were prepared by immunoSEQ multiplex PCR; TCRdb keeps only in-frame clonotypes and omits some of them. V, J and clone size are those of that table, while D and trimming were read from the DNA. The sample lists roughly 140,000 clones, about nine tenths occurring once. The TCR sequence derives from a middle-aged man with active or convalescent COVID-19. This chain uses TRBV25-1 with TRBJ2-1, with 8 bases aligning to TRBD2. The sequenced sample consisted of peripheral blood. For the CDR3, the DNA is TGTGCCAGCAGTGCAGGGCGGGAGGCCTACAATGAGCAGTTCTTC. Protein sequence: CASSAGREAYNEQFF.